These 27 T cell receptor beta chains were all obtained from the same sample, sequenced in a study of blood T cell repertoires in COVID-19. Clones were read by immunoSEQ multiplex PCR, and TCRdb kept only the in-frame ones, dropping some. The sample shows almost 350,000 clones, about 90% of them seen only once. Specimen: PBMCs or T cells enriched from blood (not recorded which). Receptors were obtained from a woman aged 30 to 39 who had been exposed to COVID-19.

V gene TRBV2 combines with J gene TRBJ2-5; D is unresolved. V was pared by 6 bases and J by 7 bases, with 9 bases between. Germline CDR1 and CDR2: SNHLY and FYNNEI. The CDR3 is 11 amino acids. CDR3 in amino acids: CASRPTVTQYF. The CDR3 DNA reads as TGTGCCAGCAGACCCACGGTGACCCAGTACTTC.

The chain combines TRBV18 with TRBJ2-5; 9 positions match TRBD2. V lost 1 base to trimming and J lost 5 bases; unmatched junction nucleotides: 2. The CDR3 is 14 amino acids. Germline CDR1 reads KGHSH; CDR2 reads LQKENI. DNA for the CDR3: TGTGCCAGCTCACCACTAGCGGGAGAGGAGACCCAGTACTTC. Translating gives CASSPLAGEETQYF.

To note about this clone: The sample contains more than one DNA sequence encoding this CDR3. CDR3 in DNA: TGTGCCAGCAGCTTAGGGGGGATGAACACTGAAGCTTTCTTT. Translating it yields CASSLGGMNTEAFF. V usage is TRBV7-3 and J usage is TRBJ1-1, with D possibly TRBD1 on 5 matching bases. The germline gives CDR1 SGHTA, CDR2 FQGTGA. With 2 bases removed from V and 0 bases from J, the gap between germline ends came to 7 bases. The CDR3 has 14 residues.

This chain joins TRBV15 and TRBJ2-2; 14 positions match TRBD2. V dropped 5 bases and J dropped 0; count of bases not matched to a gene: 8. CDR1 and CDR2 from the germline V gene are LNHNV and YYDKDF (reference sequence). The CDR3 length is 19 residues. CDR3 sequence reads: CATSDGLAGGWANTGELFF. In nucleotides, the CDR3 is TGTGCCACCAGCGATGGACTAGCGGGAGGTTGGGCGAACACCGGGGAGCTGTTTTTT.

The J gene is TRBJ2-3, the V gene TRBV27; D may be TRBD2 (5 bases). CDR3 size: 14 residues. With 7 bases removed from V and 3 bases from J, the gap between germline ends came to 14 bases. CDR1 is MNHEY and CDR2 is SMNVEV in the germline V gene (reference sequence). CDR3 sequence reads: CASTRRAGTDTQYF. CDR3 nucleotides: TGTGCCAGCACTAGAAGGGCGGGTACAGATACGCAGTATTTT.

This chain links TRBV15 with TRBJ2-1, with 8 bases identical to TRBD1. The V gene's germline CDR1 is LNHNV and CDR2 YYDKDF (reference sequence). The trim removed 2 bases at V and 3 bases at J, leaving 6 bases unmatched. This CDR3 has 16 residues. CDR3 nucleotides: TGTGCCACCAGCAGATCGGACAGGGCCGTCTACAATGAGCAGTTCTTC. Its protein product is CATSRSDRAVYNEQFF. Based on the CDR3 plus reference TRBV15 and TRBJ2-1, the full variable domain is DAMVIQNPRYQVTQFGKPVTLSCSQTLNHNVMYWYQQKSSQAPKLLFHYYDKDFNNEADTPDNFQSRRPNTSFCFLDIRSPGLGDTAMYLCATSRSDRAVYNEQFFGPGTRLTVL.

This clone appeared a single time. The CDR3 DNA sequence: TGTGCCAGCAGCCCCAGGGGGCGCGGGGGCTACACCTTC. This encodes CASSPRGRGGYTF. This chain connects TRBV28 to TRBJ1-2; 8 bases map to TRBD1. Germline CDR1 MDHEN, CDR2 SYDVKM. V lost 6 bases and J lost 8; bases outside the gene matches: 8. This CDR3 spans 13 amino acids.

A few counts support this clone. The CDR3 bases are TGTGCCAGTAGTCACCCAGGAAACACCGGGGAGCTGTTTTTT. Amino acid sequence: CASSHPGNTGELFF. V usage is TRBV19 and J usage is TRBJ2-2; D gene uncertain. Trimming removed 5 bases at V and 2 bases at J, with 9 bases between. Germline V lookup: CDR1 LNHDA, CDR2 SQIVND (reference sequence). This CDR3 has 14 residues.

The V call is TRBV19, the J call TRBJ2-3, with 15 positions matching TRBD2. J lost 6 bases, V lost 3 bases, and 7 bases had no gene match. In germline, CDR1 is LNHDA, CDR2 SQIVND (reference sequence). The CDR3 is 17 residues long. CDR3 coding DNA: TGTGCCAGTAGTATCGGACTAGCGGGAGGGCCAGAGGATACGCAGTATTTT. This translates into CASSIGLAGGPEDTQYF.

The chain has TRBV7-8 and TRBJ2-1, with a weak D call TRBD1 (6 bases). V was clipped by 5 bases and J by 10 bases, with 15 bases between them. The CDR3 is made up of 13 amino acids. Germline V gene data show CDR1 as SGHVS and CDR2 as FQNEAQ. CDR3 in amino acids: CASSLNRVYEQFF. CDR3 bases: TGTGCCAGCAGCCTCAACAGGGTTTACGAGCAGTTCTTC.

CDR3 sequence (DNA): TGTGCCACCAGTGGCCAGACAGGGCAAGAGACCCAGTACTTC. Protein: CATSGQTGQETQYF. This chain connects TRBV24-1 to TRBJ2-5, with 7 bases identical to TRBD1. The J segment lost 2 bases and the V segment lost 5 bases, leaving 4 bases of the junction unmatched. The V gene's germline CDR1 is KGHDR and CDR2 SFDVKD. The CDR3 covers 14 residues.

The chain employs TRBV5-4 and TRBJ1-4; 8 nucleotides agree with TRBD1. In germline, CDR1 is SGHNT, CDR2 YYREEE (reference sequence). The CDR3 has 16 residues. Germline trimming cut 4 bases from V and 8 bases from J; bases unmatched to any gene: 13. CDR3 residues: CASSPTPGQVYEKLFF. The DNA of the CDR3 is TGTGCCAGCAGCCCCACCCCGGGACAGGTGTACGAAAAACTGTTTTTT.

The chain has TRBV11-3 and TRBJ2-3; D gene unclear. The CDR3 runs 14 residues. Trimming pared 1 base from V and 2 bases from J, leaving 7 bases between. Germline-derived CDR1 and CDR2 are SGHNT and YENEEA. CDR3 region: CASSLVSYTDTQYF. In nucleotides, the CDR3 is TGTGCCAGCAGCTTAGTCAGTTACACAGATACGCAGTATTTT.

The V call is TRBV3-1 (or the pseudogene TRBV3-2), the J call TRBJ1-1; D is uncertain. V was shortened by 3 bases and J by 0 bases, with 11 bases between the two germline ends. Germline V lookup: CDR1 LGHDT, CDR2 YNNKEL (reference sequence). The CDR3 is made up of 15 amino acids. The CDR3 reads CASSHTTRMNTEAFF. CDR3 nucleotides: TGTGCCAGCAGCCATACGACTAGAATGAACACTGAAGCTTTCTTT.

The V gene is TRBV7-3, the J gene TRBJ2-1; the D gene is possibly TRBD2 (7 bases). The CDR3 is 17 amino acids. V lost 0 bases and J 5 bases, leaving 17 bases between the germline ends. Germline V gene sequence: CDR1 SGHTA, CDR2 FQGTGA. As DNA, the CDR3 is TGTGCCAGCAGCTTAACGGGGGCAAAAGCGGGACACAATGAGCAGTTCTTC. It specifies CASSLTGAKAGHNEQFF.

This chain uses TRBV5-1 with TRBJ1-3; the D gene is possibly TRBD1 (5 bases). The V gene lost 4 bases and the J gene lost 0 bases, with 14 bases spanning the gap. This CDR3 is 16 amino acids long. Germline CDR1 SGHRS, CDR2 YFSETQ. Here the CDR3 reads CASSRQGLGSGNTIYF. For the CDR3, the DNA is TGCGCCAGCAGCCGGCAGGGTCTCGGCTCTGGAAACACCATATATTTT.

The chain couples TRBV7-9 to TRBJ2-5; 8 positions match TRBD2. V dropped 5 bases and J dropped 4; count of bases not matched to a gene: 3. Germline CDR1 and CDR2: SEHNR and FQNEAQ (reference sequence). The CDR3 runs 13 residues. CDR3 sequence: CASSGGTRETQYF. The CDR3 DNA follows: TGTGCCAGCAGCGGGGGGACTAGAGAGACCCAGTACTTC. The full variable domain, completed using reference TRBV7-9 and TRBJ2-5, is DTGVSQNPRHKITKRGQNVTFRCDPISEHNRLYWYRQTLGQGPEFLTYFQNEAQLEKSRLLSDRFSAERPKGSFSTLEIQRTEQGDSAMYLCASSGGTRETQYFGPGTRLLVL.

V is TRBV10-1 and J is TRBJ1-2; D may be TRBD1 (6 bases). The CDR3 is 13 amino acids. Trimming removed 4 bases at V and 2 bases at J, with 8 bases between. Germline V lookup: CDR1 WNHNN, CDR2 SYGVQD (reference sequence). The CDR3 DNA reads TGCGCCAGCAGTGCCGGACAGAACTATGGCTACACCTTC. Protein product: CASSAGQNYGYTF.

This clone has only a few counts. J is TRBJ2-1 and V is TRBV7-2; weak D call: TRBD1 (7 bases). The V end lost 6 bases, the J end lost 8 bases, and 20 bases lay between the germline ends. This CDR3 has 15 amino acids. Germline lookup yields CDR1 SGHTA and CDR2 FQGNSA. CDR3 amino acids: CASSQQGRKDDEQFF. CDR3 in DNA: TGTGCCAGCAGTCAACAGGGGAGGAAGGACGATGAGCAGTTCTTC. Full variable domain (rest looked up from reference TRBV7-2 and TRBJ2-1): GAGVSQSPSNKVTEKGKDVELRCDPISGHTALYWYRQSLGQGLEFLIYFQGNSAPDKSGLPSDRFSAERTGGSVSTLTIQRTQQEDSAVYLCASSQQGRKDDEQFFGPGTRLTVL.

In its sample, this clone was seen a few times. The chain uses TRBV28 and TRBJ2-7; 10 bases align to TRBD1. With 6 bases clipped from V and 6 bases from J, the junction kept 11 bases outside the gene matches. Per germline, CDR1 MDHEN and CDR2 SYDVKM. This CDR3 contains 15 residues. CDR3 sequence (DNA): TGTGCCAGCAGCCTCCCGGGGACAGGGGTTCCCGAGCAGTACTTC. It specifies CASSLPGTGVPEQYF.

The V gene is TRBV3-1 (or the pseudogene TRBV3-2), the J gene TRBJ2-7; D not certain. This CDR3 is 13 amino acids long. The germline V and J ends were trimmed by 3 bases and 1 base, with 7 bases remaining between them. Germline loops: CDR1 LGHDT, CDR2 YNNKEL (reference sequence). CDR3 loop: CASSQWPSYEQYF. The CDR3 bases are TGTGCCAGCAGCCAGTGGCCGTCCTACGAGCAGTACTTC.

The chain joins TRBV7-3 to TRBJ2-5, with a weak D call TRBD1 (6 bases). With 2 bases removed from V and 5 bases from J, the gap between germline ends came to 9 bases. The germline V gene has CDR1 SGHTA and CDR2 FQGTGA. The CDR3 sequence is 13 residues long. In DNA, the CDR3 is TGTGCCAGCAGCTTATCCAGGGGTGAGACCCAGTACTTC. Translation: CASSLSRGETQYF.

J is TRBJ2-2 and V is TRBV2; 12 bases are a match to TRBD1. This CDR3 contains 18 residues. The ends lost 2 bases at V and 4 bases at J; junction bases unmatched: 8. Germline CDR1 and CDR2: SNHLY and FYNNEI. The CDR3 nucleotides read TGTGCCAGCAGTGAAATAGGAGGGACAGGGGGCACCACCGGGGAGCTGTTTTTT. Translation gives CASSEIGGTGGTTGELFF.

The V gene is TRBV2, the J gene TRBJ2-6; 7 bases are shared with TRBD1. The CDR3 is 17 amino acids. V lost 3 bases and J lost 0; bases outside the gene matches: 5. Germline V gene sequence: CDR1 SNHLY, CDR2 FYNNEI. CDR3 bases: TGTGCCAGCAGTGAGGGACAGCTCCTCTCTGGGGCCAACGTCCTGACTTTC. This gives the protein CASSEGQLLSGANVLTF.

V and J are TRBV15 and TRBJ2-5; 12 bases match TRBD1. This CDR3 spans 15 amino acids. The V gene end was trimmed by 8 bases and the J gene end by 6 bases; junction bases not matched to a gene: 10. The germline gives CDR1 LNHNV, CDR2 YYDKDF (reference sequence). In DNA, the CDR3 is TGTGCCACCGGCCGGGACAGGGGGCCTGAAAAGACCCAGTACTTC. Amino acid sequence: CATGRDRGPEKTQYF.

The V call is TRBV29-1, the J call TRBJ1-1; TRBD1 might be the D (6 bases). Trimming cost V 8 bases and J 3 bases, with 25 bases left between them. Germline CDR1 reads SQVTM; CDR2 reads ANQGSEA. This CDR3 is built from 16 residues. CDR3 region: CSPTRGGGREYTEAFF. The DNA for the CDR3 is TGCAGCCCCACCAGAGGAGGGGGGCGGGAGTACACTGAAGCTTTCTTT.

The chain links TRBV6-5 to TRBJ2-7; maybe TRBD2 (5 bases). Germline V lookup: CDR1 MNHEY, CDR2 SVGAGI. With 4 bases removed from V and 1 base from J, the gap between germline ends came to 14 bases. The CDR3 spans 15 residues. The CDR3 sequence: CASSSDQRISYEQYF. CDR3 nucleotides: TGTGCCAGCAGTTCCGACCAGCGGATATCCTACGAGCAGTACTTC.